This record looks at one T cell receptor (beta chain) sequence and its context. Its matching antigen is unknown. CD8+ and CD4+ blood T cells underwent TCR beta sequencing. The authors negatively isolated CD8+ and CD4+ T cells and FACS-enriched TEMRA cells. The CDR3 loop spans 15 amino acids. The trim removed 2 bases at V and 5 bases at J, leaving 3 bases unmatched. Germline assignment: CDR1 SGHRS and CDR2 YFSETQ. This sample was taken from a study of CD8 T cells in Susac syndrome. Overall study findings and caveats: Individuals included in the TCR sequencing and HLA analysis were acknowledged by the study to be relatively few in number.

cDNA came from roughly 0.47 to 1 ug RNA primed by random hexamers. Across 54 Vbeta and 13 Jbeta, immunoSEQ multiplex PCR amplified TCR beta CDR3. TCRdb re-analysed the immunoSEQ multiplex PCR reads in MiXCR, keeping a single row per CDR3 protein. The sample records 150,000 to 190,000 distinct CDR3 sequences, just under 95% being singletons. The sequencing input was CD8+ T cells from PBMCs. V and J are TRBV5-1 and TRBJ2-6; 8 bases agree with TRBD1. The sequence was collected from a human donor with multiple sclerosis. CDR3 coding DNA: TGCGCCAGCAGCTTTGACAGGGGATGGGCCAACGTCCTGACTTTC. This gives the protein CASSFDRGWANVLTF.